This TCR beta chain derives from a study of T cell repertoires in ileal Crohn's disease. Study findings and constraints: Endoscopic recurrence occurred in every patient whose clonality exceeded 26.8%. High-frequency clones were more common in sorted CD8 than CD4 cells. Endoscopy was done a median approximately 6.7 months after surgery. Active smokers at surgery had more clonal expansions than non-smokers.

Concerning this clone: What it binds is not known.

The repertoire was sequenced with immunoSEQ multiplex PCR; TCRdb's copy has only in-frame clones and lacks some. The table records approximately 10,000 clones, just under 75% of them present only once. Germline V gene data show CDR1 as MGHDK and CDR2 as SYGVNS. Trimming took 4 bases from V and 4 from J, leaving 5 bases between them. The CDR3 contains 12 residues. The time point: neoterminal ileum biopsy at postoperative endoscopy, about 6 months after surgery. This clonotype originated in an adult with Crohn's disease. What was sequenced was ileal tissue. The chain combines TRBV25-1 with TRBJ2-1, with no clear D. CDR3 DNA sequence: TGTGCCAGCAGTGTCGTATACAATGAGCAGTTCTTC. Its protein is CASSVVYNEQFF.